The 5 T cell receptor beta chains below come from one sample, sequenced in a study of cytomegalovirus exposure and HLA in healthy donors. The PCR had 60 Vbeta and 13 Jbeta primers. Clones were read by immunoSEQ multiplex PCR, and TCRdb kept only the in-frame ones, dropping some. The sample shows about 120,000 clones, approximately 74% of them seen only once. Sequencing input: PBMCs. These receptors were obtained from a male donor in good health and CMV-seronegative.

This clone has more than one count but fewer than ten. This chain links TRBV6-6 with TRBJ1-2; a weak D match, TRBD1 (5 bases). V gave up 0 bases and J gave up 8 bases, with 13 bases separating them. The CDR3 runs 14 residues. The germline gives CDR1 MNHNY, CDR2 SVGAGI (reference sequence). The CDR3 protein is CASSYSQGLWGYTF. CDR3 DNA sequence: TGTGCCAGCAGTTACTCGCAGGGCCTGTGGGGCTACACCTTC.

This chain links TRBV29-1 with TRBJ1-4; TRBD1 matches at 8 bases. From germline, CDR1 is SQVTM and CDR2 ANQGSEA. V was clipped by 0 bases and J by 7 bases; unmatched bases: 4. This CDR3 has 14 residues. CDR3 protein: CSVEEGQGGEKLFF. CDR3 nucleotide sequence: TGCAGCGTTGAAGAAGGACAGGGAGGTGAAAAACTGTTTTTT.

The V and J genes are TRBV19 and TRBJ2-1, with 8 nucleotides matching TRBD2. CDR1 LNHDA and CDR2 SQIVND come from the germline V gene (reference sequence). After removal of 11 bases from V and 8 bases from J, the junction contained 14 bases not matched to a gene. The CDR3 contains 14 residues. The DNA of the CDR3 is TGTGCCTCGGGGGGGCCGGGATATTTGTATGAGCAGTTCTTC. Translating gives CASGGPGYLYEQFF.

V is TRBV7-2 and J is TRBJ1-1; D remains unclear. Deletions cut 3 bases from V and 0 bases from J, with 8 bases between. The CDR3 sequence is 14 residues long. Per the germline V gene, CDR1 is SGHTA and CDR2 is FQGNSA. CDR3 sequence (DNA): TGTGCCAGCAGCTTGCGACACATGAACACTGAAGCTTTCTTT. Translated, it gives CASSLRHMNTEAFF. Based on the CDR3 plus reference TRBV7-2 and TRBJ1-1, the full variable domain is GAGVSQSPSNKVTEKGKDVELRCDPISGHTALYWYRQSLGQGLEFLIYFQGNSAPDKSGLPSDRFSAERTGGSVSTLTIQRTQQEDSAVYLCASSLRHMNTEAFFGQGTRLTVV.

This clone appeared a few times. J is TRBJ2-1 and V is TRBV27, with 10 bases that match TRBD2. This CDR3 is 16 amino acids long. V trimming: 5 bases; J trimming: 8 bases; junction bases outside the gene matches: 12. CDR1 and CDR2 (germline): MNHEY, SMNVEV (reference sequence). The CDR3 DNA follows: TGTGCCAGCAGTGGAGAAAGCGGGAGGGCCATCGATGAGCAGTTCTTC. This codes for CASSGESGRAIDEQFF.